These 22 T cell receptor beta chains came from one sample sequenced in a study of PD-L1 blockade in urothelial cancer. Measured with immunoSEQ multiplex PCR; TCRdb has only the in-frame clones, and not every one. The sample includes about 43,000 clones, approximately 80% seen only once; the top ten take about 16%. Time point: pretreatment peripheral blood. This specimen was PBMCs, taken around atezolizumab (anti-PD-L1) treatment. Receptors originate from a man aged 55 to 70 with urothelial cancer.

V and J are TRBV11-3 and TRBJ2-5; D is possibly TRBD1 (5 bases). Germline CDR1 is SGHNT and CDR2 is YENEEA. The V gene lost 2 bases and the J gene lost 5 bases, with 12 bases spanning the gap. The CDR3 contains 14 residues. The CDR3 region is CASSLQGDLETQYF. As DNA, the CDR3 is TGTGCCAGCAGCTTACAGGGTGACTTGGAGACCCAGTACTTC.

The table lists this clone with a count of one. The chain employs TRBV28 and TRBJ2-1; 8 bases fit TRBD2. V dropped 5 bases and J dropped 7; count of bases not matched to a gene: 16. CDR1 is MDHEN and CDR2 is SYDVKM in the germline V gene. This CDR3 has 17 residues. The CDR3 DNA reads as TGTGCCAGCAGTCCTCCTACCGGGACTAGGGGGACTAATGAGCAGTTCTTC. Its protein is CASSPPTGTRGTNEQFF. The entire variable domain, with the rest obtained from reference TRBV28 and TRBJ2-1, is as follows: DVKVTQSSRYLVKRTGEKVFLECVQDMDHENMFWYRQDPGLGLRLIYFSYDVKMKEKGDIPEGYSVSREKKERFSLILESASTNQTSMYLCASSPPTGTRGTNEQFFGPGTRLTVL.

The chain recombines TRBV6-6 with TRBJ1-1; TRBD1 matches 8 bases. Germline trimming cut 5 bases from V and 6 bases from J; bases unmatched to any gene: 2. The CDR3 contains 12 residues. Germline lookup yields CDR1 MNHNY and CDR2 SVGAGI (reference sequence). This chain's CDR3 is CASSDRGAEAFF. The CDR3, as DNA: TGTGCCAGCAGTGACAGGGGCGCTGAAGCTTTCTTT.

V is TRBV13 and J is TRBJ2-1; 10 positions agree with TRBD2. Per the germline V gene, CDR1 is PRHDT and CDR2 is FYEKMQ (reference sequence). With V trimmed by 5 bases and J by 9 bases, 19 bases remained unmatched. The CDR3 has 18 residues. For the CDR3, the DNA is TGTGCCAGCAGCCTGAACGTAGCGGGGGGACGATATGTGAGTGAGCAGTTCTTC. Protein product: CASSLNVAGGRYVSEQFF.

This chain joins TRBV4-1 and TRBJ2-7; 8 positions match TRBD2. The junction had 4 bases not matched to a gene; V was cut back by 4 bases and J by 5 bases. CDR1 and CDR2 from the germline V gene are MGHRA and YSYEKL. The length of the CDR3 is 13 residues. CDR3 nucleotide sequence: TGCGCCAGCAGCCTCTCGGGGGGGGACGAGCAGTACTTC. Amino acids: CASSLSGGDEQYF.

The rearrangement links TRBV19 to TRBJ2-1; 8 bases align to TRBD1. The CDR3 has 15 amino acids. CDR1 and CDR2 (germline): LNHDA, SQIVND (reference sequence). Germline trimming cut 5 bases from V and 2 bases from J; bases unmatched to any gene: 5. The CDR3 DNA sequence: TGTGCCAGTAGTGAAGGACAGGGCCCCTACAATGAGCAGTTCTTC. Protein sequence: CASSEGQGPYNEQFF.

The chain is built from TRBV18 and TRBJ1-5, with 7 bases aligning to TRBD1. This CDR3 has 15 amino acids. The germline CDR1 and CDR2 sequences are KGHSH and LQKENI. After removal of 6 bases from V and 3 bases from J, the junction contained 8 bases not matched to a gene. CDR3 residues: CASSSQQGPNQPQHF. The DNA for the CDR3 is TGTGCCAGCTCGTCCCAACAGGGGCCCAATCAGCCCCAGCATTTT.

The genes are TRBV6-5 and TRBJ1-1, with 7 bases identical to TRBD1. The CDR3 is 13 residues long. In germline, CDR1 is MNHEY, CDR2 SVGAGI. V shed 6 bases and J 5 bases; nucleotides not matched to a gene: 6. Here the CDR3 reads CASSTGVGTEAFF. The DNA of the CDR3 is TGTGCCAGCAGCACAGGGGTCGGAACTGAAGCTTTCTTT.

This chain links TRBV28 with TRBJ2-7, with 7 bases fitting TRBD1. The germline V gene has CDR1 MDHEN and CDR2 SYDVKM. The CDR3 loop spans 17 amino acids. With V trimmed by 10 bases and J by 3 bases, 21 bases remained unmatched. As DNA, the CDR3 is TGTGCCACTCACCCCGGGACAGAGGGTATTCCATACTACGAGCAGTACTTC. Its protein is CATHPGTEGIPYYEQYF.

The chain is built from TRBV7-6 and TRBJ2-3; D gene uncertain. The CDR3 loop spans 13 amino acids. V was clipped by 3 bases and J by 4 bases, with 8 bases between them. The V gene's germline CDR1 is SGHVS and CDR2 FNYEAQ. As DNA, the CDR3 is TGTGCCAGCAGCTTCCGGGTCGCAGATACGCAGTATTTT. Protein product: CASSFRVADTQYF.

The CDR3 sequence is CASRRRDRVGYGYTF. CDR3 bases: TGTGCCAGCAGGCGCCGGGACAGGGTAGGCTATGGCTACACCTTC. The rearrangement uses TRBV27 and TRBJ1-2, with 9 bases identical to TRBD1. This CDR3 has 15 residues. Trimming cost V 6 bases and J 4 bases; bases outside gene matches: 9. Germline V CDR1 and CDR2: MNHEY, SMNVEV (reference sequence).

This sequence joins TRBV11-2 and TRBJ1-2, with D hard to call. The germline V gene has CDR1 SGHAT and CDR2 FQNNGV. This CDR3 spans 12 amino acids. V lost 0 bases and J 13 bases, leaving 12 bases between the germline ends. The CDR3 spells CASSLDIGEGTF. Written as DNA, the CDR3 is TGTGCCAGCAGCTTAGATATTGGGGAGGGCACCTTC.

This clone showed up just once. V is TRBV28 and J is TRBJ1-5; 7 bases line up with TRBD1. The J segment lost 5 bases and the V segment lost 8 bases, leaving 9 bases of the junction unmatched. Germline CDR1 reads MDHEN; CDR2 reads SYDVKM. The CDR3 loop spans 14 amino acids. The CDR3 DNA reads as TGTGCCAGCTCCGGCCAGGGGGGATATCAGCCCCAGCATTTT. It codes for CASSGQGGYQPQHF.

The CDR3 protein is CATSVSRAGELFF. CDR3 DNA sequence: TGTGCCACCAGCGTAAGCAGGGCCGGGGAGCTGTTTTTT. The J gene is TRBJ2-2, the V gene TRBV15, with a tentative D call TRBD1 (5 bases). This CDR3 contains 13 residues. The V gene's germline CDR1 is LNHNV and CDR2 YYDKDF (reference sequence). Trimming stripped 5 bases from V and 6 bases from J, with 10 bases between.

The chain joins TRBV5-1 to TRBJ1-1, with TRBD1 matching over 8 bases. The CDR3 is 15 residues long. Germline lookup yields CDR1 SGHRS and CDR2 YFSETQ. V gave up 2 bases and J gave up 3 bases; unmatched junction bases: 6. For the CDR3, the DNA is TGCGCCAGCAGCTTTGTGGGACAGGCGGACACTGAAGCTTTCTTT. It encodes CASSFVGQADTEAFF.

This clone occurred once. The rearrangement links TRBV5-5 to TRBJ2-7, with D unclear. The CDR3 loop spans 13 amino acids. The germline V gene has CDR1 SGHKS and CDR2 YYEKEE (reference sequence). The germline V and J ends were trimmed by 4 bases and 5 bases, with 13 bases remaining between them. CDR3 protein: CASSPLPEDEQYF. The CDR3 DNA reads as TGTGCCAGCAGCCCCCTCCCAGAGGACGAGCAGTACTTC.

This clone was observed once. The CDR3 sequence is CASSFPGTLSSYNEQFF. CDR3 coding DNA: TGTGCCAGCAGTTTCCCCGGGACATTAAGCTCCTACAATGAGCAGTTCTTC. The V gene is TRBV25-1, the J gene TRBJ2-1; tentative D call: TRBD1 (6 bases). With 5 bases removed from V and 0 bases from J, the gap between germline ends came to 17 bases. CDR3 length: 17 amino acids. From germline, CDR1 is MGHDK and CDR2 SYGVNS. Looking up the rest from reference TRBV25-1 and TRBJ2-1 gives the full variable domain: EADIYQTPRYLVIGTGKKITLECSQTMGHDKMYWYQQDPGMELHLIHYSYGVNSTEKGDLSSESTVSRIRTEHFPLTLESARPSHTSQYLCASSFPGTLSSYNEQFFGPGTRLTVL.

The rearrangement uses TRBV7-2 and TRBJ1-6; D may be TRBD1 (6 bases). The germline V and J ends were trimmed by 5 bases and 8 bases, with 13 bases remaining between them. The germline V gene has CDR1 SGHTA and CDR2 FQGNSA. The CDR3 has 14 amino acids. CDR3 in DNA: TGTGCCAGCAGCATACAGGGTACCGATTCACCCCTCCACTTT. Translation gives CASSIQGTDSPLHF.

V and J are TRBV18 and TRBJ1-6, with 8 bases identical to TRBD1. Germline V gene lookup returns CDR1 KGHSH and CDR2 LQKENI. Trimming at V came to 3 bases and at J to 0 bases, leaving 1 base not matched to a gene. This CDR3 spans 16 amino acids. CDR3 in DNA: TGTGCCAGCTCACCCGGACAGGGCTCCTATAATTCACCCCTCCACTTT. Protein sequence: CASSPGQGSYNSPLHF.

The rearrangement uses TRBV11-2 and TRBJ2-7; tentatively, D is TRBD2 (5 bases). Between the trimmed V and J ends, which lost 0 bases and 7 bases, there was a span of 13 bases. The V gene's germline CDR1 is SGHAT and CDR2 FQNNGV. The CDR3 length is 14 residues. CDR3 bases: TGTGCCAGCAGCTTAGATAATTGGCGGGTGGAGCAGTACTTC. Translation gives CASSLDNWRVEQYF.

The chain joins TRBV6-5 to TRBJ2-3; no definite D call. Per the germline V gene, CDR1 is MNHEY and CDR2 is SVGAGI. The CDR3 spans 14 residues. Trimming shortened V by 4 bases and J by 2 bases, and 10 bases separated the two germline ends. CDR3 in amino acids: CASSLRVVTDTQYF. CDR3 nucleotide sequence: TGTGCCAGCAGTTTACGGGTCGTCACAGATACGCAGTATTTT.

The V gene is TRBV7-2, the J gene TRBJ2-2, with D possibly matching TRBD2 (6 bases). Trimming took off 5 bases at V and 4 bases at J, with 14 bases between the two ends. Germline CDR1 SGHTA, CDR2 FQGNSA. The CDR3 has 15 amino acids. The CDR3 region has the DNA TGTGCCAGCAGCCCAGGACTAACCAGCACCGGGGAGCTGTTTTTT. Its translation: CASSPGLTSTGELFF.